This T cell receptor (beta chain) was sequenced in a study of blood T cell repertoires in COVID-19. Study-wide background: PBMCs, B-cell-depleted T cells, or T cells were the source of the cDNA or gDNA that made up the material.

Repertoires were generated with immunoSEQ multiplex PCR, while TCRdb's copy carries only in-frame clones and drops some. The sample consists of 110,000 to 150,000 clones, over 80% of them appearing once. The CDR3 has 14 amino acids. Germline V gives CDR1 SGHKS, CDR2 YYEKEE (reference sequence). The V gene lost 2 bases and the J gene lost 6 bases, with 14 bases spanning the gap. Categorization into cohorts depended on clinical history that participants reported. This receptor was obtained from a man aged 60-69 years who had recovered from COVID-19. The specimen was PBMCs or T cells enriched from blood (not recorded which). V is TRBV5-5 and J is TRBJ1-1; perhaps TRBD1 as D (5 bases). The CDR3 is CASSFGPGYPEAFF. The DNA for the CDR3 is TGTGCCAGCAGCTTTGGGCCAGGGTACCCTGAAGCTTTCTTT.